The 5 T cell receptor beta chains given below trace back to one sample, sequenced in a study of blood T cell repertoires in COVID-19. TCRdb's copy holds only in-frame clones and misses some; the assay was immunoSEQ multiplex PCR. The sample holds about 150,000 clones, roughly 87% seen once. Sequencing used peripheral blood. These receptors were taken from a human donor in a cohort sampled during active COVID-19.

The V call is TRBV2, the J call TRBJ1-1; D is unresolved. CDR3 length: 12 residues. Trimming left V 3 bases short and J 11 bases short, with 13 bases between. CDR1 is SNHLY and CDR2 is FYNNEI in the germline V gene. The CDR3 nucleotides are TGTGCCAGCAGTGATGAGGGTTTGGTGGCTTTCTTT. This encodes CASSDEGLVAFF. The full variable domain, rest sourced from reference TRBV2 and TRBJ1-1, is EPEVTQTPSHQVTQMGQEVILRCVPISNHLYFYWYRQILGQKVEFLVSFYNNEISEKSEIFDDQFSVERPDGSNFTLKIRSTKLEDSAMYFCASSDEGLVAFFGQGTRLTVV.

The chain recombines TRBV7-9 with TRBJ1-2; the match to TRBD1 covers 7 bases. Germline loops: CDR1 SEHNR, CDR2 FQNEAQ (reference sequence). The CDR3 has 14 residues. Trimming removed 5 bases from V and 8 bases from J; junction bases left unmatched: 11. CDR3 sequence reads: CASSPANRGYGYTF. CDR3 nucleotide sequence: TGTGCCAGCAGCCCTGCTAACAGGGGTTACGGCTACACCTTC.

The genes are TRBV7-8 and TRBJ2-7, with TRBD2 matching over 7 bases. Unmatched junction bases numbered 14, after V lost 7 bases and J lost 2 bases. CDR3 length: 16 residues. The V gene's germline CDR1 is SGHVS and CDR2 FQNEAQ. The CDR3 DNA sequence: TGTGCCAGCACTATCGGGCGCGGGGGACCTACCTACGAGCAGTACTTC. Translated: CASTIGRGGPTYEQYF.

The rearrangement uses TRBV28 and TRBJ2-7; 9 bases line up with TRBD1. The junction had 8 bases not matched to a gene; V was cut back by 3 bases and J by 2 bases. This CDR3 contains 16 residues. From germline, CDR1 is MDHEN and CDR2 SYDVKM. CDR3 coding DNA: TGTGCCAGCAGTTTGGGACCGGACAGGGGTCCCTACGAGCAGTACTTC. Translation: CASSLGPDRGPYEQYF.

The chain joins TRBV28 to TRBJ1-1; possibly TRBD1 for D (6 bases). This CDR3 is built from 14 residues. The germline V gene encodes CDR1 MDHEN and CDR2 SYDVKM. Trimming took 5 bases from V and 0 from J, leaving 10 bases between them. CDR3 nucleotide sequence: TGTGCCAGCAGTCGCAGGGGCATGAACACTGAAGCTTTCTTT. Encoded protein: CASSRRGMNTEAFF.